The 26 T cell receptor beta chains given below trace back to one sample, sequenced in a study of Graves' ophthalmopathy and Graves' hyperthyroidism. Researchers took RNA transcripts and amplified TCR beta CDR3 regions from them. The workflow started with a first-round RT-PCR run with HTBI primers and then moved on to a second-round multiplex PCR. Using its own MiXCR run on the multiplex PCR reads, TCRdb lists one record per CDR3 protein. This sample has about 500,000 distinct CDR3 sequences; approximately 15% occur once, and the top ten carry 9.8%. Source material: blood. The receptors here all came from a woman younger than 45 with Graves' ophthalmopathy.

This clonotype came up many times. The chain recombines TRBV6-5 with TRBJ2-7; unclear D gene. Trimming removed 6 bases at V and 1 base at J, with 16 bases between. The CDR3 runs 15 residues. CDR1 MNHEY and CDR2 SVGAGI come from the germline V gene. CDR3 DNA sequence: TGTGCCAGCAGGCCCGTTGGGATCAGGTCCTACGAGCAGTACTTC. Its translation: CASRPVGIRSYEQYF.

This clonotype was counted ten times or more. V and J are TRBV15 and TRBJ2-7; weak D call: TRBD2 (6 bases). Germline V lookup: CDR1 LNHNV, CDR2 YYDKDF (reference sequence). The CDR3 loop spans 16 amino acids. V lost 0 bases and J lost 1, with 13 bases in between. The CDR3 DNA reads TGTGCCACCAGCAGAGATCACGGCGCGGGATCCTACGAGCAGTACTTC. It codes for CATSRDHGAGSYEQYF. Filled out from reference TRBV15 and TRBJ2-7, the complete variable domain reads DAMVIQNPRYQVTQFGKPVTLSCSQTLNHNVMYWYQQKSSQAPKLLFHYYDKDFNNEADTPDNFQSRRPNTSFCFLDIRSPGLGDTAMYLCATSRDHGAGSYEQYFGPGTRLTVT.

As DNA, the CDR3 is TGTGCCACCAGTGATGTCCGGGACAGGGGAGATGAGCAGTTCTTC. Its translation: CATSDVRDRGDEQFF. The J gene is TRBJ2-1, the V gene TRBV24-1, with TRBD1 matching 10 bases. The trim removed 3 bases at V and 8 bases at J, leaving 6 bases unmatched. This CDR3 spans 15 amino acids. The germline V gene has CDR1 KGHDR and CDR2 SFDVKD.

At least ten counts were recorded for this clonotype. This sequence joins TRBV7-2 and TRBJ1-6; perhaps TRBD1 as D (5 bases). Trimming cost V 1 base and J 0 bases, with 10 bases left between them. The CDR3 loop spans 17 amino acids. Germline V gives CDR1 SGHTA, CDR2 FQGNSA. In nucleotides, the CDR3 is TGTGCCAGCAGCTTAGGACAGAGGCCCTCCTATAATTCACCCCTCCACTTT. Translating it yields CASSLGQRPSYNSPLHF.

The chain employs TRBV6-1 and TRBJ1-2; D remains unclear. The CDR3 runs to 16 residues. Looked up from germline, CDR1 is MNHNS and CDR2 is SASEGT. Deletions cut 0 bases from V and 5 bases from J, with 16 bases between. In DNA form, the CDR3 reads TGTGCCAGCAGTGAAGCGCACGGAGGGCCCGCATATGGCTACACCTTC. Amino acids: CASSEAHGGPAYGYTF.

This clonotype was seen ten or more times. The rearrangement uses TRBV6-5 and TRBJ1-2; the match to TRBD1 covers 9 bases. The CDR3 has 15 amino acids. The germline V gene has CDR1 MNHEY and CDR2 SVGAGI. V lost 6 bases and J lost 2; bases outside the gene matches: 7. The CDR3 nucleotides read TGTGCCAGCAGAACAACAGGGGGCATCAACTATGGCTACACCTTC. Its protein is CASRTTGGINYGYTF.

This clonotype was picked up a small number of times. This CDR3 reads CASSLPGRLEAFF. The CDR3 DNA reads TGTGCCAGCAGTTTACCCGGACGGCTTGAAGCTTTCTTT. The rearrangement uses TRBV28 and TRBJ1-1; D unresolved. Trimming shortened V by 2 bases and J by 7 bases, and 11 bases separated the two germline ends. Germline values: CDR1 MDHEN, CDR2 SYDVKM. CDR3 length: 13 amino acids.

This clonotype came up many times. J is TRBJ2-5 and V is TRBV20-1; TRBD2 agrees at 9 bases. This CDR3 comprises 15 residues. V gave up 4 bases and J gave up 1 base; unmatched junction bases: 7. Germline V gene lookup returns CDR1 DFQATT and CDR2 SNEGSKA (reference sequence). The CDR3, as DNA: TGCAGTGCTATTAGCGGGGGTCCGTCCCAAGAGACCCAGTACTTC. This encodes CSAISGGPSQETQYF.

In its sample, this clonotype was seen a few times. The chain is built from TRBV27 and TRBJ1-2; the match to TRBD1 covers 8 bases. The CDR3 consists of 13 residues. Germline V CDR1 and CDR2: MNHEY, SMNVEV (reference sequence). V lost 6 bases to trimming and J lost 7 bases; unmatched junction nucleotides: 7. The CDR3 coding sequence is TGTGCCAGCAGCCTGGACAGGGTTACTGGCTACACCTTC. It specifies CASSLDRVTGYTF.

Regarding this clonotype: At one end, the junction sequence differs from germline, possibly due to a read error. The J gene is TRBJ2-5, the V gene TRBV28; 7 positions agree with TRBD1. Germline CDR1 is MDHEN and CDR2 is SYDVKM. The CDR3 spans 16 residues. CDR3 nucleotides: TGTGCCACCAGTGATTGGACCCGGACAGGCCAAGAGACCCAGTACTTC. Protein sequence: CATSDWTRTGQETQYF.

This clonotype was observed at least ten times. The gene calls are TRBV19 and TRBJ1-1, with TRBD1 as a possible D gene (6 bases). The CDR3 contains 14 residues. CDR1 is LNHDA, CDR2 SQIVND, per germline (reference sequence). Trimming took 7 bases from V and 4 from J, leaving 16 bases between them. The CDR3 DNA reads as TGTGCCAGTACCTCACAGGGAACCTTCACTGAAGCTTTCTTT. Its protein is CASTSQGTFTEAFF.

This clonotype was counted many times. The rearrangement joins TRBV3-1 to TRBJ1-1; D gene uncertain. This CDR3 is built from 13 residues. V was clipped by 2 bases and J by 7 bases, with 11 bases between them. Looked up from germline, CDR1 is LGHDT and CDR2 is YNNKEL (reference sequence). The CDR3 region is CASSQPGRIEAFF. The CDR3 nucleotides read TGTGCCAGCAGCCAACCCGGACGGATTGAAGCTTTCTTT. Supplemented by reference TRBV3-1 and TRBJ1-1, the full variable domain reads DTAVSQTPKYLVTQMGNDKSIKCEQNLGHDTMYWYKQDSKKFLKIMFSYNNKELIINETVPNRFSPKSPDKAHLNLHINSLELGDSAVYFCASSQPGRIEAFFGQGTRLTVV.

This clonotype has at least ten counts. The V gene is TRBV29-1, the J gene TRBJ1-1, with D tentatively TRBD1 (5 bases). Germline V gene sequence: CDR1 SQVTM, CDR2 ANQGSEA. Trimming shortened V by 5 bases and J by 0 bases, and 19 bases separated the two germline ends. The CDR3 is made up of 16 amino acids. This CDR3 reads CSVTRQFQKMNTEAFF. In DNA form, the CDR3 reads TGCAGCGTTACCAGACAGTTCCAGAAAATGAACACTGAAGCTTTCTTT. The full variable domain, completed using reference TRBV29-1 and TRBJ1-1, is SAVISQKPSRDICQRGTSLTIQCQVDSQVTMMFWYRQQPGQSLTLIATANQGSEATYESGFVIDKFPISRPNLTFSTLTVSNMSPEDSSIYLCSVTRQFQKMNTEAFFGQGTRLTVV.

This clonotype was recorded many times. J is TRBJ2-7 and V is TRBV5-1; 9 bases match TRBD1. The trim removed 4 bases at V and 3 bases at J, leaving 8 bases unmatched. The CDR3 covers 15 residues. Germline assignment: CDR1 SGHRS and CDR2 YFSETQ. CDR3 bases: TGCGCCAGCAGCCCCCGGGACAGGGATTACTACGAGCAGTACTTC. Residues: CASSPRDRDYYEQYF.

Many counts were recorded for this clonotype. The V call is TRBV6-5, the J call TRBJ2-7; possibly TRBD1 or TRBD2 for D (5 bases each). V was trimmed by 2 bases and J by 4 bases, leaving 15 bases between them. Germline values: CDR1 MNHEY, CDR2 SVGAGI. The length of the CDR3 is 15 residues. This CDR3 reads CASSYPGEGEYEQYF. The CDR3 DNA is TGTGCCAGCAGTTACCCCGGGGAAGGGGAGTACGAGCAGTACTTC.

There are many counts of this clonotype. The J gene is TRBJ1-2, the V gene TRBV7-9; D remains unclear. Trimming took off 1 base at V and 7 bases at J, with 7 bases between the two ends. Germline V CDR1 and CDR2: SEHNR, FQNEAQ (reference sequence). This CDR3 spans 12 amino acids. CDR3 in amino acids: CASSLEGAGYTF. CDR3 nucleotides: TGTGCCAGCAGCTTAGAAGGCGCTGGCTACACCTTC. Full variable domain (missing parts from reference TRBV7-9 and TRBJ1-2): DTGVSQNPRHKITKRGQNVTFRCDPISEHNRLYWYRQTLGQGPEFLTYFQNEAQLEKSRLLSDRFSAERPKGSFSTLEIQRTEQGDSAMYLCASSLEGAGYTFGSGTRLTVV.

This clonotype showed up many times. V gene TRBV15 combines with J gene TRBJ2-7; 9 nucleotides line up with TRBD1. Germline CDR1 reads LNHNV; CDR2 reads YYDKDF (reference sequence). The CDR3 extends over 16 amino acids. J lost 5 bases, V lost 1 base, and 9 bases had no gene match. The CDR3 protein is CATSRARGTGLHEQYF. CDR3 in DNA: TGTGCCACCAGCAGAGCTCGGGGGACAGGGCTCCACGAGCAGTACTTC.

This clonotype showed up many times. The chain joins TRBV27 to TRBJ1-2, with a possible D match to TRBD1 (6 bases). Germline assignment: CDR1 MNHEY and CDR2 SMNVEV (reference sequence). CDR3 length: 13 amino acids. V dropped 3 bases and J dropped 2 bases, with 7 bases sitting between them. CDR3 bases: TGTGCCAGCAGTTTCGACAGGAACTATGGCTACACCTTC. Translating gives CASSFDRNYGYTF.

This clonotype was seen many times. Since no conserved phenylalanine or tryptophan closes the CDR3, a read error is the likely cause. The DNA is left out, because the CDR3 cannot be placed on it with certainty; the CDR3 is given as TCRdb lists it. The V and J genes are TRBV27 and TRBJ2-7; the tabulated D call, TRBD1, remains unverified against the DNA. Termini included, the CDR3 measures 11 amino acids. Germline V CDR1 and CDR2: MNHEY, SMNVEV (reference sequence). CDR3 in amino acids: CASKSGTGAPL.

In this sample, this clonotype turned up many times. This chain links TRBV10-3 with TRBJ2-5; no clear D gene. V lost 0 bases and J 4 bases, leaving 15 bases between the germline ends. CDR1 and CDR2 (germline): ENHRY, SYGVKD. The CDR3 sequence is 16 residues long. CDR3 sequence reads: CAISESTPTVGETQYF. In nucleotides, the CDR3 is TGTGCCATCAGTGAGTCGACCCCGACGGTGGGAGAGACCCAGTACTTC.

The chain carries TRBV6-2 or TRBV6-3 and TRBJ1-5, with D unresolved. The V end was cut by 2 bases, the J end by 6 bases, with 14 bases between. The CDR3 loop spans 15 amino acids. Germline V CDR1 and CDR2: MNHEY, SVGEGT. CDR3 nucleotide sequence: TGTGCCAGCAGTTACAGGTCTGCGGTATTTCAGCCCCAGCATTTT. Encoded protein: CASSYRSAVFQPQHF.

This clonotype was picked up many times. The rearrangement uses TRBV6-1 and TRBJ1-2, with TRBD1 matching 10 bases. The V gene end was trimmed by 2 bases and the J gene end by 7 bases; junction bases not matched to a gene: 13. CDR1 is MNHNS and CDR2 is SASEGT in the germline V gene. This CDR3 has 17 residues. CDR3 DNA: TGTGCCAGCAGTGAACGGACAGGGGGACTATCTACTCGTGGCTACACCTTC. It codes for CASSERTGGLSTRGYTF.

The table lists this clonotype with many counts. This chain links TRBV18 with TRBJ2-7, with a possible D match to TRBD2 (5 bases). V dropped 3 bases and J dropped 3 bases, with 9 bases sitting between them. The CDR3 extends over 13 amino acids. CDR1 is KGHSH and CDR2 is LQKENI in the germline V gene. The CDR3 nucleotides are TGTGCCAGCTCACCCCGGGGTGACTACGAGCAGTACTTC. Its protein product is CASSPRGDYEQYF.

This clonotype was counted a few times. The rearrangement uses TRBV7-2 and TRBJ2-7; D is perhaps TRBD1 (5 bases). Trimming pared 0 bases from V and 0 bases from J, leaving 15 bases between. In germline, CDR1 is SGHTA, CDR2 FQGNSA. CDR3 length: 17 amino acids. CDR3 bases: TGTGCCAGCAGCTTAGCCATCAGGGCGGATAGCTCCTACGAGCAGTACTTC. Amino acids: CASSLAIRADSSYEQYF.

A remark on this clonotype: With a much larger clone just one base away, this may be a read error. The chain links TRBV6-1 to TRBJ1-2, with D maybe TRBD1 (5 bases). The V gene's germline CDR1 is MNHNS and CDR2 SASEGT. This CDR3 comprises 14 residues. The CDR3, as DNA: TGTGCCAGCAGAGGGGACGGGCGAAACTATGGCTACAACTTC. As protein: CASRGDGRNYGYNF.

Ten or more counts support this clonotype. The V gene is TRBV30, the J gene TRBJ2-7; D is unclear. The CDR3 has 14 residues. The V gene lost 1 base and the J gene lost 2 bases, with 12 bases spanning the gap. Germline CDR1 reads GTSNPN; CDR2 reads SVGIG (reference sequence). This CDR3 is CAWSETGIPYEQYF. Here the CDR3 DNA reads TGTGCCTGGAGTGAAACGGGTATTCCCTACGAGCAGTACTTC.